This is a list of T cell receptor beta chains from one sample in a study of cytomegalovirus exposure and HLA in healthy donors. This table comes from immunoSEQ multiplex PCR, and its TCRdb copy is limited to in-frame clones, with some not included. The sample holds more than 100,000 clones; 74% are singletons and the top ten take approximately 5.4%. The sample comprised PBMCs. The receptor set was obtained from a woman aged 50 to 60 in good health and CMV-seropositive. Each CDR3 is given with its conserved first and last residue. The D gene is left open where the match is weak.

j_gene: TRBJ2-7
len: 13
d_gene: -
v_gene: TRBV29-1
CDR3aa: CSAARPIPYEQYF

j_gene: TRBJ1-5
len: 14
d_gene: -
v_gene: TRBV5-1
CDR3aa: CASSSYPTDQPQHF

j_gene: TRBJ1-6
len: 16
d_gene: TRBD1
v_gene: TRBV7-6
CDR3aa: CACSSQGQGYNSPLHF

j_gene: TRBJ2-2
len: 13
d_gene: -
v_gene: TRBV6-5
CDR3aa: CASSYSGVGELFF

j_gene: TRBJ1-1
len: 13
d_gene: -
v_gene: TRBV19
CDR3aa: CASRVGGNTEAFF

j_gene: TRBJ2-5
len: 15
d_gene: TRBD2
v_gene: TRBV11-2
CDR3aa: CASSQAGGYQETQYF

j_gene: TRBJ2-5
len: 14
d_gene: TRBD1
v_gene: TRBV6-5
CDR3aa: CASSRTGYQETQYF

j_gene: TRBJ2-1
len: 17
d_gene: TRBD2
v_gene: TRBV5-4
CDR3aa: CASRNRTSGGLHNEQFF

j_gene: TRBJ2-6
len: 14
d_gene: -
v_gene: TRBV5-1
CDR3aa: CASSADSGANVLTF

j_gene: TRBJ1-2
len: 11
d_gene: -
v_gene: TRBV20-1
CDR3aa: CSARGGYGYTF

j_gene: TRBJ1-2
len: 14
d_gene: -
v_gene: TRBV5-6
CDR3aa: CASSLVRANYGYPF

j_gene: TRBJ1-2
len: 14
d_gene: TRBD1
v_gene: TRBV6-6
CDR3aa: CASSYLRTGLGYPF

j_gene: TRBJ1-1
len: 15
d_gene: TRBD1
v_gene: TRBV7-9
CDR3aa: CASSFPGQGARGAFF

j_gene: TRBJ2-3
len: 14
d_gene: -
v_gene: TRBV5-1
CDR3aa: CASRGWRDTDTQYF